The 12 T cell receptor beta chains below were found in one sample sequenced in a study of blood T cells in healthy people across ages. Together with a sample-barcoded 5' primer, a J-beta primer mix was included in a second PCR lasting about 7 to 11 cycles. TCRdb recomputed calls from the 5' RACE reads with MiXCR, one row per CDR3 protein. The sample holds roughly 500,000 distinct CDR3 sequences, approximately 27% seen once. The sequenced sample consisted of blood. These receptors all stem from a woman in her 70s in good health.

This rearrangement joins TRBV7-9 to TRBJ1-3, with a possible D match to TRBD1 (5 bases). CDR1 and CDR2 (germline): SEHNR, FQNEAQ (reference sequence). The CDR3 spans 18 residues. V lost 2 bases, J lost 0 bases, and 17 bases lay in between. CDR3 sequence: CASSLQGAASISGNTIYF. CDR3 nucleotide sequence: TGTGCCAGCAGCTTACAAGGGGCAGCCTCGATCTCTGGAAACACCATATATTTT.

This rearrangement joins TRBV20-1 to TRBJ2-7; a weak D match, TRBD1 (5 bases). The V gene lost 7 bases and the J gene lost 5 bases, with 18 bases spanning the gap. The CDR3 length is 13 residues. The germline V gene has CDR1 DFQATT and CDR2 SNEGSKA (reference sequence). CDR3 sequence reads: CSGGPTPGNEQYF. In DNA, the CDR3 is TGCAGTGGAGGACCAACGCCAGGGAACGAGCAGTACTTC.

The chain combines TRBV7-8 with TRBJ2-5; D is uncertain. The J call is in doubt because the DNA end fits TRBJ2-7 better. This CDR3 is built from 16 residues. Germline V gene sequence: CDR1 SGHVS, CDR2 FQNEAQ. CDR3 in DNA: TGTGCCAGCAGCTTAGCGCTAAAAGCGAGAGCCTACGAGCAGTACTTC. This codes for CASSLALKARAYEQYF.

CDR3 in DNA: TGCAGTGCTAGAGATTGGCTAGGGAGCGCAGATACGCAGTATTTT. Amino acid sequence: CSARDWLGSADTQYF. The V call is TRBV20-1, the J call TRBJ2-3, with a possible D match to TRBD2 (5 bases). Trimming stripped 0 bases from V and 4 bases from J, with 14 bases between. The CDR3 is 15 residues long. CDR1 DFQATT and CDR2 SNEGSKA come from the germline V gene (reference sequence).

This clonotype was seen a handful of times. The genes are TRBV10-3 and TRBJ2-1, with 7 bases aligning to TRBD2. Germline-derived CDR1 and CDR2 are ENHRY and SYGVKD. With 0 bases clipped from V and 4 bases from J, the junction kept 6 bases outside the gene matches. There are 16 residues in the CDR3. CDR3 sequence (DNA): TGTGCCATCAGTGAGTCTTTGGGGGGGACGTACAATGAGCAGTTCTTC. Residues: CAISESLGGTYNEQFF.

V and J are TRBV9 and TRBJ1-1, with 7 bases lining up with TRBD1. In germline, CDR1 is SGDLS, CDR2 YYNGEE. The ends lost 4 bases at V and 5 bases at J; junction bases unmatched: 5. The CDR3 runs to 13 residues. The CDR3 sequence is CASSSDRETEAFF. For the CDR3, the DNA is TGTGCCAGCAGCTCAGACAGGGAAACTGAAGCTTTCTTT.

This rearrangement joins TRBV6-4 to TRBJ2-1; 7 bases align to TRBD1. Per germline, CDR1 MRHNA and CDR2 SNTAGT. Trimming took 0 bases from V and 2 from J; bases not matched to a gene: 13. The CDR3 has 19 residues. The DNA of the CDR3 is TGTGCCAGCAGTGACTCAGGGGCAGGACAGGCACCTACCTACAATGAGCAGTTCTTC. Amino acid sequence: CASSDSGAGQAPTYNEQFF.

The sample holds a few counts of this clonotype. The rearrangement joins TRBV5-1 to TRBJ2-1; 7 bases fit TRBD2. This CDR3 is built from 15 residues. Germline V gene data show CDR1 as SGHRS and CDR2 as YFSETQ. The trim removed 3 bases at V and 0 bases at J, leaving 3 bases unmatched. CDR3 residues: CASSWGGNSYNEQFF. The CDR3 region has the DNA TGCGCCAGCAGCTGGGGGGGGAACTCCTACAATGAGCAGTTCTTC.

This clonotype was picked up one time. The germline gene is not matched at one end of the junction; a read error may be the cause. V is TRBV12-3 or TRBV12-4 and J is TRBJ2-1; D is ambiguous. The CDR3 covers 13 residues. As DNA, the CDR3 is TGTGCCAGCAGTATAGCCCGCGACAATGAGCAGTTCTTC. This sequence encodes CASSIARDNEQFF.

The rearrangement links TRBV12-3 or TRBV12-4 to TRBJ2-5; TRBD2 is a possible D gene (6 bases). The end of the DNA aligns better with TRBJ2-1, so the J call may be wrong. This CDR3 is built from 16 residues. The DNA for the CDR3 is TGTGCCAGCAGTTCCAAGGTCGGGGGTGGGTACAATGAGCAGTTCTTC. The encoded protein is CASSSKVGGGYNEQFF.

This chain connects TRBV13 to TRBJ2-1, with a possible D match to TRBD2 (7 bases). The V gene lost 1 base and the J gene lost 3 bases, with 13 bases spanning the gap. Germline values: CDR1 PRHDT, CDR2 FYEKMQ (reference sequence). The CDR3 has 16 residues. The CDR3 nucleotides are TGTGCCAGCAGCTTAGAGGGGGGGGGCGTCTACAATGAGCAGTTCTTC. Translation: CASSLEGGGVYNEQFF.

This clonotype was found a few times. This chain links TRBV10-3 with TRBJ2-5; TRBD1 aligns across 10 bases. The end of the DNA fits TRBJ2-1 better, so the J call may be wrong. The germline V gene encodes CDR1 ENHRY and CDR2 SYGVKD. The CDR3 totals 13 residues. DNA of the CDR3: TGTGCCATCAGTACCGGGACAGGGGACGAGCAGTTCTTC. The encoded protein is CAISTGTGDEQFF.